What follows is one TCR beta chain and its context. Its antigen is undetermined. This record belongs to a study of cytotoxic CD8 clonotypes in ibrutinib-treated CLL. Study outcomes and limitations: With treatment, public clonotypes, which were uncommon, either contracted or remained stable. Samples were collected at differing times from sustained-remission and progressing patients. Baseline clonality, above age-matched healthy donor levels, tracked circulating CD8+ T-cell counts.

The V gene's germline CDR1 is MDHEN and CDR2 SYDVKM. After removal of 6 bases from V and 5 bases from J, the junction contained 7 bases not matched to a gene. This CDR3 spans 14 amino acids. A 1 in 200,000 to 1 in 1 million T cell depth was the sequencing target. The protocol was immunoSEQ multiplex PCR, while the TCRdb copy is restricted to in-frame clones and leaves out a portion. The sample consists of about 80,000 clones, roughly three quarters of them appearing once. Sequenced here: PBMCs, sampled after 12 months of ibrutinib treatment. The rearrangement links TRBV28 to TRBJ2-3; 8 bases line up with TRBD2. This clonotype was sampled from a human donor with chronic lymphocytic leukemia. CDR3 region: CASSRSGGLDTQYF. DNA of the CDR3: TGTGCCAGCAGCCGAAGCGGGGGCCTAGATACGCAGTATTTT.